The 27 T cell receptor beta chains presented below share a single source sample, sequenced in a study of molecular identifiers for immune sequencing clone quantification. Each CDR3 protein is one row after TCRdb ran MiXCR on the PCR reads. The data show roughly 630,000 distinct CDR3 sequences, about 25% seen once. The specimen sequenced was naive CD8+ T cells from blood, with Jurkat cell RNA spiked in. Subset reported: FACS-sorted CD8+CD4-CCR7+CD45RA+ naive T cells. All receptors come from a human donor in good health. Some libraries in this study had Jurkat cell RNA spiked in.

Many counts were recorded for this clonotype. The V and J genes are TRBV28 and TRBJ2-2; TRBD2 aligns across 8 bases. The CDR3 is 15 amino acids. V was clipped by 5 bases and J by 3 bases; unmatched bases: 5. Germline V CDR1 and CDR2: MDHEN, SYDVKM. The CDR3 loop reads CASSPREADTGELFF. The DNA of the CDR3 is TGTGCCAGCAGTCCGCGGGAGGCCGACACCGGGGAGCTGTTTTTT.

In regard to this clonotype: This may stem from a read error, because a much larger clone lies one nucleotide away. The rearrangement links TRBV19 to TRBJ2-1, with TRBD1 matching over 7 bases. Trimming cost V 5 bases and J 6 bases; bases outside gene matches: 7. The V gene's germline CDR1 is LNHDA and CDR2 SQIVND (reference sequence). The CDR3 contains 14 residues. The CDR3, as DNA: TGTGCCAGTAGTCCCTGGACAGGCTGCAATGAGCAGTTCTTC. Translated: CASSPWTGCNEQFF.

Comment on this clonotype: Relative to the germline gene, one junction end is altered; a read error may explain this. The chain links TRBV5-4 to TRBJ2-3; 11 bases align to TRBD2. Per germline, CDR1 SGHNT and CDR2 YYREEE (reference sequence). The CDR3 sequence is 15 residues long. The CDR3 nucleotides read TGTGCCAGCAGCTGGGGGACTAGCGGCACAGATACGCCGTCTTTT. Its translation is CASSWGTSGTDTPSF.

This clonotype was counted a few times. The chain recombines TRBV28 with TRBJ2-1; D assignment may be TRBD1 or TRBD2 (5 bases each). The V gene lost 4 bases and the J gene lost 9 bases, with 13 bases spanning the gap. This CDR3 is built from 13 residues. Germline V gene sequence: CDR1 MDHEN, CDR2 SYDVKM. This CDR3 reads CASSSYRGFEQFF. CDR3 nucleotide sequence: TGTGCCAGCAGTTCCTATCGGGGCTTTGAGCAGTTCTTC. Full variable domain (remainder filled in from reference TRBV28 and TRBJ2-1): DVKVTQSSRYLVKRTGEKVFLECVQDMDHENMFWYRQDPGLGLRLIYFSYDVKMKEKGDIPEGYSVSREKKERFSLILESASTNQTSMYLCASSSYRGFEQFFGPGTRLTVL.

CDR3 loop: CASSFLMTTGELFF. CDR3 in DNA: TGCGCCAGCAGCTTTCTCATGACCACCGGGGAGCTGTTTTTT. J is TRBJ2-2 and V is TRBV5-1; no clear D. V lost 2 bases and J 4 bases, leaving 9 bases between the germline ends. CDR1 is SGHRS, CDR2 YFSETQ, per germline. This CDR3 spans 14 amino acids. The full variable domain, completed using reference TRBV5-1 and TRBJ2-2, is KAGVTQTPRYLIKTRGQQVTLSCSPISGHRSVSWYQQTPGQGLQFLFEYFSETQRNKGNFPGRFSGRQFSNSRSEMNVSTLELGDSALYLCASSFLMTTGELFFGEGSRLTVL.

This clonotype was counted at least ten times. The chain combines TRBV29-1 with TRBJ1-1, with D possibly being TRBD1 (5 bases). V was clipped by 7 bases and J by 8 bases, with 20 bases between them. This CDR3 is 13 amino acids long. Germline values: CDR1 SQVTM, CDR2 ANQGSEA. The CDR3 reads CSGGSVGLSEAFF. CDR3 in DNA: TGCAGCGGTGGTTCGGTGGGGCTGTCGGAAGCTTTCTTT.

This clonotype has ten or more counts. The rearrangement uses TRBV7-9 and TRBJ1-1, with 9 bases that match TRBD1. After removal of 5 bases from V and 4 bases from J, the junction contained 2 bases not matched to a gene. The germline gives CDR1 SEHNR, CDR2 FQNEAQ (reference sequence). CDR3 length: 13 amino acids. The CDR3 loop reads CASSRTGVTEAFF. The CDR3 nucleotides are TGTGCCAGCAGCCGGACAGGGGTCACTGAAGCTTTCTTT. The variable domain in full, with the rest retrieved from reference TRBV7-9 and TRBJ1-1, is DTGVSQNPRHKITKRGQNVTFRCDPISEHNRLYWYRQTLGQGPEFLTYFQNEAQLEKSRLLSDRFSAERPKGSFSTLEIQRTEQGDSAMYLCASSRTGVTEAFFGQGTRLTVV.

In this sample, this clonotype turned up many times. The chain recombines TRBV6-5 with TRBJ2-5, with D perhaps matching TRBD2 (7 bases). Deletions cut 5 bases from V and 5 bases from J, with 27 bases between. The germline V gene encodes CDR1 MNHEY and CDR2 SVGAGI. The CDR3 is 18 residues long. The CDR3 DNA sequence: TGTGCCAGCAGTCTCACACCATACAGGGATATTAGCGGGGAGACCCAGTACTTC. Protein: CASSLTPYRDISGETQYF.

The sample holds many counts of this clonotype. V gene TRBV18 combines with J gene TRBJ2-3; D perhaps matches TRBD1 (6 bases). Trimming took 8 bases from V and 0 from J, leaving 12 bases between them. From germline, CDR1 is KGHSH and CDR2 LQKENI. The CDR3 spans 14 residues. CDR3 residues: CASTTGTSTDTQYF. For the CDR3, the DNA is TGTGCCAGCACTACAGGGACCAGCACAGATACGCAGTATTTT. Full variable domain (outside the CDR3, taken from reference TRBV18 and TRBJ2-3): NAGVMQNPRHLVRRRGQEARLRCSPMKGHSHVYWYRQLPEEGLKFMVYLQKENIIDESGMPKERFSAEFPKEGPSILRIQQVVRGDSAAYFCASTTGTSTDTQYFGPGTRLTVL.

This clonotype was picked up many times. The chain employs TRBV30 and TRBJ1-1; 7 positions match TRBD1. Trimming removed 6 bases from V and 4 bases from J; junction bases left unmatched: 11. Per germline, CDR1 GTSNPN and CDR2 SVGIG (reference sequence). The CDR3 sequence is 14 residues long. CDR3 nucleotide sequence: TGTGCCTGCCCGACAGGGACAAGTGTCACTGAAGCTTTCTTT. Encoded protein: CACPTGTSVTEAFF. The full variable domain, in which reference TRBV30 and TRBJ1-1 provide the parts outside the CDR3, is SQTIHQWPATLVQPVGSPLSLECTVEGTSNPNLYWYRQAAGRGLQLLFYSVGIGQISSEVPQNLSASRPQDRQFILSSKKLLLSDSGFYLCACPTGTSVTEAFFGQGTRLTVV.

This clonotype was seen a few times. The CDR3 sequence: CASSLVYKVNTGELFF. CDR3 DNA: TGTGCCAGCAGTTTGGTATATAAAGTGAACACCGGGGAGCTGTTTTTT. V is TRBV12-3 or TRBV12-4 and J is TRBJ2-2; no clear D. This CDR3 is 16 amino acids long. The V end was cut by 3 bases, the J end by 1 base, with 12 bases between.

This clonotype showed up many times. The rearrangement uses TRBV3-1 and TRBJ2-3; 7 bases agree with TRBD2. After removal of 4 bases from V and 2 bases from J, the junction contained 9 bases not matched to a gene. Germline CDR1 and CDR2: LGHDT and YNNKEL (reference sequence). The CDR3 is 16 amino acids. The CDR3 loop is CASSPTSSGATDTQYF. CDR3 bases: TGTGCCAGCAGCCCGACCTCTAGCGGAGCCACAGATACGCAGTATTTT.

The chain is built from TRBV30 and TRBJ2-1; D is undetermined. Trimming stripped 2 bases from V and 2 bases from J, with 7 bases between. Germline-derived CDR1 and CDR2 are GTSNPN and SVGIG (reference sequence). This CDR3 is 13 amino acids long. The CDR3 here is CAWSIYTYNEQFF. The CDR3 nucleotides are TGTGCCTGGAGTATATATACCTACAATGAGCAGTTCTTC.

This clonotype showed up many times. J is TRBJ2-3 and V is TRBV7-2, with D unresolved. V gave up 4 bases and J gave up 2 bases, with 16 bases separating them. The germline gives CDR1 SGHTA, CDR2 FQGNSA. This CDR3 comprises 16 residues. The CDR3 loop is CASSSPAQAFTDTQYF. The CDR3 nucleotides are TGTGCCAGCAGCTCACCCGCCCAGGCCTTCACAGATACGCAGTATTTT.

The rearrangement links TRBV7-9 to TRBJ2-5; 7 bases are a match to TRBD1. Germline CDR1 is SEHNR and CDR2 is FQNEAQ (reference sequence). V shed 0 bases, J shed 4 bases, and the junction held 5 bases outside the gene matches. This CDR3 has 15 amino acids. CDR3 region: CASSLAGTALETQYF. CDR3 coding DNA: TGTGCCAGCAGCTTAGCCGGGACAGCACTAGAGACCCAGTACTTC.

The genes are TRBV20-1 and TRBJ2-1; 10 bases map to TRBD2. The CDR3 has 15 amino acids. With 1 base clipped from V and 8 bases from J, the junction kept 8 bases outside the gene matches. CDR1 DFQATT and CDR2 SNEGSKA come from the germline V gene (reference sequence). The CDR3 region has the DNA TGCAGTGCTAGAGGGCTAGCGGGGGTCATCGATGAGCAGTTCTTC. Translated: CSARGLAGVIDEQFF.

Only a few counts were recorded for this clonotype. At one end, the junction sequence differs from germline, possibly due to a read error. This sequence joins TRBV5-8 and TRBJ1-1, with unresolved D. CDR3 size: 14 residues. CDR1 is SGHTS and CDR2 is YDEGEE in the germline V gene. The DNA for the CDR3 is TGTGCCAGCAGCTTCCACCGATCGGGCACTAAAGCTTTCTTT. Its translation: CASSFHRSGTKAFF. Filled out from reference TRBV5-8 and TRBJ1-1, the complete variable domain reads EAGVTQSPTHLIKTRGQQATLRCSPISGHTSVYWYQQALGLGLQFLLWYDEGEERNRGNFPPRFSGRQFPNYSSELNVNALELEDSALYLCASSFHRSGTKAFFGQGTRLTVV.

In regard to this clonotype: This may be a read error, as it is one base from a much larger clone. The chain recombines TRBV19 with TRBJ1-5; D possibly corresponds to TRBD1 (5 bases). CDR3 length: 14 residues. Germline loops: CDR1 LNHDA, CDR2 SQIVND (reference sequence). DNA of the CDR3: TGTGGCAGTAGTATCGTAGGGACCGCGCCGCCCCAGCATTTT. Its translation is CGSSIVGTAPPQHF.

This clonotype was found many times. The J gene is TRBJ2-3, the V gene TRBV6-2 or TRBV6-3; D uncertain. In germline, CDR1 is MNHEY, CDR2 SVGEGT. The CDR3 is 15 residues long. The ends were cut back, 2 bases at V and 3 bases at J, with 12 bases in the middle. The CDR3 protein is CASSYLVLATDTQYF. The CDR3 DNA sequence: TGTGCCAGCAGTTACCTAGTCTTGGCGACAGATACGCAGTATTTT.

Ten or more counts support this clonotype. V usage is TRBV4-1 and J usage is TRBJ1-1; no definite D call. Germline values: CDR1 MGHRA, CDR2 YSYEKL. V lost 3 bases to trimming and J lost 1 base, with 6 bases between them. CDR3 length: 13 residues. CDR3 protein: CASSQLQNTEAFF. CDR3 coding DNA: TGCGCCAGCAGCCAGTTACAGAACACTGAAGCTTTCTTT.

The V gene is TRBV19, the J gene TRBJ2-7, with TRBD2 as a possible D gene (6 bases). The V end was cut by 3 bases, the J end by 3 bases, with 6 bases between. The CDR3 runs to 12 residues. The germline V gene encodes CDR1 LNHDA and CDR2 SQIVND (reference sequence). DNA for the CDR3: TGTGCCAGTAGTATGGGACTCTACGAGCAGTACTTC. This gives the protein CASSMGLYEQYF.

This clonotype was counted many times. The chain combines TRBV20-1 with TRBJ2-7; D could derive from TRBD1 or TRBD2 (5 bases each). Germline V lookup: CDR1 DFQATT, CDR2 SNEGSKA (reference sequence). The CDR3 is 16 amino acids. V lost 0 bases, J lost 4 bases, and 19 bases lay in between. The CDR3: CSARDPGAWSAYEQYF. DNA for the CDR3: TGCAGTGCTAGAGACCCCGGGGCCTGGTCAGCATACGAGCAGTACTTC.

The chain has TRBV11-3 and TRBJ1-1, with unresolved D. This CDR3 has 13 residues. From germline, CDR1 is SGHNT and CDR2 YENEEA. V was cut by 8 bases and J by 2 bases, with 12 bases left in between. In DNA form, the CDR3 reads TGTGCCAGCTCTCACCGAGGAAACACTGAAGCTTTCTTT. Its translation: CASSHRGNTEAFF.

Regarding this clonotype: A much larger clone differs by one base, so this may be a read error. V usage is TRBV19 and J usage is TRBJ2-4; D gene unclear. V was shortened by 3 bases and J by 0 bases, with 6 bases between the two germline ends. Germline assignment: CDR1 LNHDA and CDR2 SQIVND (reference sequence). The CDR3 covers 14 residues. The CDR3 spells CASSIWIAKNIQYF. DNA for the CDR3: TGTGCCAGTAGTATTTGGATAGCCAAAAACATTCAGTACTTC.

The chain recombines TRBV30 with TRBJ1-3; TRBD1 aligns across 7 bases. The J segment lost 0 bases and the V segment lost 8 bases, leaving 7 bases of the junction unmatched. Per the germline V gene, CDR1 is GTSNPN and CDR2 is SVGIG (reference sequence). CDR3 length equals 14 residues. CDR3 bases: TGTGCCGGCGGGACAGTCAGCTCTGGAAACACCATATATTTT. The encoded protein is CAGGTVSSGNTIYF.

V is TRBV12-3 or TRBV12-4 and J is TRBJ1-2; no clear D gene. V lost 6 bases and J 8 bases, leaving 22 bases between the germline ends. This CDR3 has 15 residues. The CDR3 protein is CASSVTTRFEGGYTF. The CDR3 coding sequence is TGTGCCAGCAGCGTAACAACGCGCTTTGAGGGAGGCTACACCTTC.

This clonotype was observed at least ten times. The rearrangement joins TRBV6-2 or TRBV6-3 to TRBJ2-6; D unresolved. The CDR3 runs 16 residues. Germline V lookup: CDR1 MNHEY, CDR2 SVGEGT. V lost 2 bases and J 0 bases, leaving 8 bases between the germline ends. The CDR3, as DNA: TGTGCCAGCAGTTACGTTTGGGGCTCTGGGGCCAACGTCCTGACTTTC. This sequence encodes CASSYVWGSGANVLTF.